Below, 32 T cell receptor beta chains from the same sample are listed, as sequenced in a study of cytomegalovirus exposure and HLA in healthy donors. The primer mix had 60 Vbeta and 13 Jbeta primers. Generated by immunoSEQ multiplex PCR, the TCRdb table keeps only in-frame clones and is missing some. Seen here are 150,000 to 200,000 clones, just over 75% observed once, and the top ten hold 1.5% to 1.7%. Specimen: PBMCs. The receptors were sampled from a man aged 35 to 55 in good health and CMV-seronegative.

The chain links TRBV7-2 to TRBJ1-5, with D hard to call. CDR1 and CDR2 from the germline V gene are SGHTA and FQGNSA. There are 13 residues in the CDR3. Trimming stripped 1 base from V and 6 bases from J, with 7 bases between. CDR3 sequence reads: CASSLDSFQPQHF. The CDR3 DNA is TGTGCCAGCAGCTTAGACAGTTTTCAGCCCCAGCATTTT. The full variable domain, rest sourced from reference TRBV7-2 and TRBJ1-5, is GAGVSQSPSNKVTEKGKDVELRCDPISGHTALYWYRQSLGQGLEFLIYFQGNSAPDKSGLPSDRFSAERTGGSVSTLTIQRTQQEDSAVYLCASSLDSFQPQHFGDGTRLSIL.

For this clone: One end of the junction is discordant with germline, which a read error may explain. This sequence joins TRBV28 and TRBJ1-6; TRBD1 agrees at 7 bases. Germline V gene sequence: CDR1 MDHEN, CDR2 SYDVKM. This CDR3 is 14 amino acids long. As DNA, the CDR3 is TGTGCCACCGGGACAGTTTCCTTTAATTCACCCCTCCACTTT. Its protein product is CATGTVSFNSPLHF.

This clone was seen a few times. The rearrangement joins TRBV5-1 to TRBJ2-3, with TRBD2 as a possible D gene (6 bases). The CDR3 is made up of 13 amino acids. With 6 bases removed from V and 1 base from J, the gap between germline ends came to 9 bases. CDR1 SGHRS and CDR2 YFSETQ come from the germline V gene. For the CDR3, the DNA is TGCGCCAGCACCTCTAGCGGCACAGATACGCAGTATTTT. Its translation: CASTSSGTDTQYF.

The V and J genes are TRBV5-1 and TRBJ2-7, with D perhaps TRBD2 (6 bases). Germline V gene data show CDR1 as SGHRS and CDR2 as YFSETQ. This CDR3 has 16 residues. V was shortened by 3 bases and J by 1 base, with 17 bases between the two germline ends. In DNA form, the CDR3 reads TGCGCCAGCAGCTCCCCTTTTGGAGGGCCATCCTACGAGCAGTACTTC. This encodes CASSSPFGGPSYEQYF.

This clone was seen a handful of times. The chain has TRBV5-1 and TRBJ2-6; D gene ambiguous. Trimming took 4 bases from V and 0 from J, leaving 14 bases between them. CDR3 length: 17 amino acids. CDR1 is SGHRS and CDR2 is YFSETQ in the germline V gene. The CDR3 coding sequence is TGCGCCAGCAGCGCGTTTACACAGAGCTCTGGGGCCAACGTCCTGACTTTC. This codes for CASSAFTQSSGANVLTF.

Only a few counts were recorded for this clone. The rearrangement uses TRBV7-3 and TRBJ2-3; TRBD2 matches 7 bases. Germline V gene lookup returns CDR1 SGHTA and CDR2 FQGTGA. The CDR3 extends over 16 amino acids. The J segment lost 4 bases and the V segment lost 2 bases, leaving 9 bases of the junction unmatched. The CDR3 DNA is TGTGCCAGCAGCTTATCGGGGGGAGCTGGGTCAGATACGCAGTATTTT. Its protein product is CASSLSGGAGSDTQYF.

Here the CDR3 reads CASSILPASGYNEQFF. The CDR3 DNA sequence: TGCGCCAGCAGCATCCTCCCGGCTAGCGGATACAATGAGCAGTTCTTC. This sequence joins TRBV5-1 and TRBJ2-1, with 7 positions matching TRBD2. Trimming cost V 4 bases and J 4 bases; bases outside gene matches: 11. CDR1 is SGHRS and CDR2 is YFSETQ in the germline V gene. The CDR3 sequence is 16 residues long. Filled out from reference TRBV5-1 and TRBJ2-1, the complete variable domain reads KAGVTQTPRYLIKTRGQQVTLSCSPISGHRSVSWYQQTPGQGLQFLFEYFSETQRNKGNFPGRFSGRQFSNSRSEMNVSTLELGDSALYLCASSILPASGYNEQFFGPGTRLTVL.

The chain is built from TRBV7-2 and TRBJ2-4; possible D gene TRBD2, 5 bases. Looked up from germline, CDR1 is SGHTA and CDR2 is FQGNSA. V was cut by 7 bases and J by 12 bases, with 19 bases left in between. This CDR3 region has 13 residues. The CDR3 protein is CASILGRGGSQYF. In DNA, the CDR3 is TGTGCCAGCATCCTGGGCCGCGGAGGCAGTCAGTACTTC.

The chain combines TRBV2 with TRBJ2-7, with 7 positions matching TRBD2. Germline assignment: CDR1 SNHLY and CDR2 FYNNEI. V lost 6 bases to trimming and J lost 10 bases; unmatched junction nucleotides: 9. The CDR3 sequence is 12 residues long. The CDR3 reads CASRELGREQYV. The CDR3 DNA reads TGTGCCAGCAGAGAGCTGGGGAGGGAACAGTACGTC.

The V gene is TRBV6-4, the J gene TRBJ1-1, with 9 bases lining up with TRBD1. CDR1 and CDR2 from the germline V gene are MRHNA and SNTAGT. Germline trimming cut 4 bases from V and 4 bases from J; bases unmatched to any gene: 4. CDR3 length equals 14 residues. This chain's CDR3 is CASSAGTGSTEAFF. In DNA form, the CDR3 reads TGTGCCAGCAGTGCCGGGACAGGGAGCACTGAAGCTTTCTTT.

The V call is TRBV5-4, the J call TRBJ1-4, with 7 bases identical to TRBD1. The germline V gene has CDR1 SGHNT and CDR2 YYREEE (reference sequence). The V and J ends lost 4 bases and 8 bases, in that order; junction bases with no gene match: 8. The CDR3 runs to 14 residues. The CDR3 protein is CASSIRQGDEKLFF. The CDR3 DNA reads TGTGCCAGCAGCATAAGACAGGGCGACGAAAAACTGTTTTTT.

This rearrangement joins TRBV5-1 to TRBJ1-6, with 7 bases lining up with TRBD1. The trim removed 4 bases at V and 7 bases at J, leaving 17 bases unmatched. This CDR3 is built from 18 residues. Per germline, CDR1 SGHRS and CDR2 YFSETQ. CDR3 amino acids: CASSPISPGTAENSPLHF. The CDR3 DNA reads as TGCGCCAGCAGCCCTATCAGCCCCGGGACAGCTGAAAATTCACCCCTCCACTTT.

This clone has just one count. The V call is TRBV19, the J call TRBJ2-3; the D gene is possibly TRBD2 (5 bases). CDR1 and CDR2 (germline): LNHDA, SQIVND (reference sequence). V was cut by 8 bases and J by 5 bases, with 14 bases left in between. The CDR3 consists of 13 residues. In DNA form, the CDR3 reads TGTGCCAGTTGGGCGGGCTACGGAGATACGCAGTATTTT. This gives the protein CASWAGYGDTQYF.

The rearrangement joins TRBV19 to TRBJ1-1; D may be TRBD1 (5 bases). Germline lookup yields CDR1 LNHDA and CDR2 SQIVND (reference sequence). The length of the CDR3 is 14 residues. The ends were cut back, 3 bases at V and 1 base at J, with 9 bases in the middle. The CDR3 coding sequence is TGTGCCAGTAGTATTCAGGGTGGGAACACTGAAGCTTTCTTT. Its protein is CASSIQGGNTEAFF.

This chain's CDR3 is CASRGLAGEVEQFF. The CDR3 nucleotides are TGTGCTTCTCGAGGACTAGCGGGAGAAGTTGAGCAGTTCTTC. This rearrangement joins TRBV6-1 to TRBJ2-1; 13 nucleotides line up with TRBD2. This CDR3 comprises 14 residues. Germline V gene data show CDR1 as MNHNS and CDR2 as SASEGT.

This clone appeared once. V gene TRBV4-1 combines with J gene TRBJ1-2; 11 positions agree with TRBD1. The junction had 11 bases not matched to a gene; V was cut back by 4 bases and J by 7 bases. CDR1 MGHRA and CDR2 YSYEKL come from the germline V gene. This CDR3 is 16 amino acids long. The CDR3 nucleotides read TGCGCCAGCAGCCGCCTCTGGGGGACAGGGGGTGGTGGCTACACCTTC. This translates into CASSRLWGTGGGGYTF.

In DNA form, the CDR3 reads TGTGCCAGCAGTTTTAGGGGACAGGGTGGAGGCTACACCTTC. Translation: CASSFRGQGGGYTF. V usage is TRBV28 and J usage is TRBJ1-2, with 9 bases matching TRBD1. The V gene end was trimmed by 3 bases and the J gene end by 8 bases; junction bases not matched to a gene: 7. This CDR3 is built from 14 residues. Germline CDR1 reads MDHEN; CDR2 reads SYDVKM.

The genes are TRBV15 and TRBJ1-1, with D tentatively TRBD1 (5 bases). Trimming shortened V by 3 bases and J by 2 bases, and 13 bases separated the two germline ends. Per germline, CDR1 LNHNV and CDR2 YYDKDF (reference sequence). CDR3 length: 15 residues. CDR3 nucleotide sequence: TGTGCCACCAGCAGGGCAGGGTCCTCAAACACTGAAGCTTTCTTT. Translated: CATSRAGSSNTEAFF.

The V gene is TRBV6-5, the J gene TRBJ2-4; 11 bases map to TRBD1. The CDR3 length is 15 residues. In germline, CDR1 is MNHEY, CDR2 SVGAGI. The V and J ends lost 6 bases and 7 bases, in that order; junction bases with no gene match: 8. The CDR3 DNA reads TGTGCCAGCAGCCCCGGACAGGGGGCGGGTAACATTCAGTACTTC. Amino acid sequence: CASSPGQGAGNIQYF.

The chain joins TRBV27 to TRBJ2-1; D gene uncertain. Germline V gene lookup returns CDR1 MNHEY and CDR2 SMNVEV (reference sequence). V shed 6 bases and J shed 3 bases, with 3 bases lying between them. CDR3 size: 11 residues. This chain's CDR3 is CASSYYNEQFF. CDR3 DNA: TGTGCCAGCAGCTACTACAATGAGCAGTTCTTC.

V and J are TRBV9 and TRBJ2-1, with 10 bases identical to TRBD2. Looked up from germline, CDR1 is SGDLS and CDR2 is YYNGEE. Unmatched junction bases numbered 9, after V lost 7 bases and J lost 5 bases. CDR3 size: 15 residues. CDR3 DNA sequence: TGTGCCAGCGCAACAACTAGCGGGAACGACAATGAGCAGTTCTTC. This sequence encodes CASATTSGNDNEQFF.

The V gene is TRBV15, the J gene TRBJ2-1; 7 positions agree with TRBD1. The junction had 3 bases not matched to a gene; V was cut back by 10 bases and J by 0 bases. Per the germline V gene, CDR1 is LNHNV and CDR2 is YYDKDF (reference sequence). This CDR3 is 13 amino acids long. The DNA of the CDR3 is TGTGCCATCCGGGACAGCTCCTACAATGAGCAGTTCTTC. Protein: CAIRDSSYNEQFF.

The rearrangement joins TRBV7-9 to TRBJ1-1, with TRBD1 matching over 10 bases. J was trimmed by 4 bases and V by 4 bases; bases with no gene match: 6. The CDR3 covers 15 residues. Germline V gene lookup returns CDR1 SEHNR and CDR2 FQNEAQ (reference sequence). Here the CDR3 reads CASSSPGQGTTEAFF. The CDR3 DNA reads TGTGCCAGCAGCTCCCCGGGACAGGGGACCACTGAAGCTTTCTTT.

The V call is TRBV7-2, the J call TRBJ1-5; 9 bases are a match to TRBD1. Trimming took 0 bases from V and 8 from J; bases not matched to a gene: 5. The CDR3 has 15 residues. Germline CDR1 SGHTA, CDR2 FQGNSA. The DNA for the CDR3 is TGTGCCAGCAGCTTAGCGGGGACAGGGAGGGAGCCCCAGCATTTT. Its protein product is CASSLAGTGREPQHF.

This clone has only a few counts. CDR3 nucleotides: TGTGCCAGCAGCTTTTTCTTAGCGGGAGTGTCGGTGCAGTACTTC. Its protein product is CASSFFLAGVSVQYF. V is TRBV7-2 and J is TRBJ2-7; TRBD2 matches 9 bases. The V segment lost 3 bases and the J segment 9 bases; nucleotides outside the gene matches: 12. Germline CDR1 reads SGHTA; CDR2 reads FQGNSA. The CDR3 loop spans 15 amino acids.

This clone was observed once. V gene TRBV6-5 combines with J gene TRBJ2-7, with D tentatively TRBD1 (6 bases). The ends were cut back, 5 bases at V and 3 bases at J, with 14 bases in the middle. Germline CDR1 and CDR2: MNHEY and SVGAGI. This CDR3 has 14 residues. The CDR3 is CASSEYRGGYEQYV. The CDR3 DNA sequence: TGTGCCAGCAGTGAATATAGAGGGGGCTACGAGCAGTACGTC.

This clone was recorded once. The chain couples TRBV18 to TRBJ1-2; D may be TRBD1 (5 bases). V gave up 5 bases and J gave up 5 bases, with 18 bases separating them. CDR3 length equals 15 residues. Germline V gene sequence: CDR1 KGHSH, CDR2 LQKENI. CDR3 residues: CASSAAGQGGYGYTF. In DNA, the CDR3 is TGTGCCAGCTCAGCCGCCGGGCAGGGTGGATATGGCTACACCTTC. Supplemented by reference TRBV18 and TRBJ1-2, the full variable domain reads NAGVMQNPRHLVRRRGQEARLRCSPMKGHSHVYWYRQLPEEGLKFMVYLQKENIIDESGMPKERFSAEFPKEGPSILRIQQVVRGDSAAYFCASSAAGQGGYGYTFGSGTRLTVV.

Turning to this clone: The identical CDR3 is also encoded by other nucleotide sequences in the sample. V gene TRBV30 combines with J gene TRBJ2-3; 8 bases line up with TRBD2. CDR1 GTSNPN and CDR2 SVGIG come from the germline V gene (reference sequence). Trimming at V came to 2 bases and at J to 5 bases, leaving 6 bases not matched to a gene. The CDR3 runs to 14 residues. CDR3 sequence reads: CAWSSSGRGDTQYF. The CDR3 nucleotides are TGTGCCTGGAGTTCCAGCGGGAGAGGAGATACGCAGTATTTT.

The chain recombines TRBV5-4 with TRBJ2-2; tentative D call: TRBD2 (5 bases). The CDR3 loop spans 15 amino acids. V lost 4 bases and J lost 6, with 16 bases in between. CDR1 is SGHNT and CDR2 is YYREEE in the germline V gene (reference sequence). The CDR3 here is CASSGRTGLSGELFF. The CDR3, as DNA: TGTGCCAGCAGCGGACGGACTGGTCTGTCCGGGGAGCTGTTTTTT. The full variable domain, its missing parts supplied by reference TRBV5-4 and TRBJ2-2, is ETGVTQSPTHLIKTRGQQVTLRCSSQSGHNTVSWYQQALGQGPQFIFQYYREEENGRGNFPPRFSGLQFPNYSSELNVNALELDDSALYLCASSGRTGLSGELFFGEGSRLTVL.

This sequence joins TRBV14 and TRBJ2-7; 7 nucleotides line up with TRBD2. The V gene's germline CDR1 is SGHDN and CDR2 FVKESK. V dropped 3 bases and J dropped 3; count of bases not matched to a gene: 8. CDR3 length equals 15 residues. This CDR3 is CASSHLTSDNYEQYF. CDR3 bases: TGTGCCAGCAGCCACCTCACTAGCGACAACTACGAGCAGTACTTC. The whole variable domain, filled in from reference TRBV14 and TRBJ2-7, reads EAGVTQFPSHSVIEKGQTVTLRCDPISGHDNLYWYRRVMGKEIKFLLHFVKESKQDESGMPNNRFLAERTGGTYSTLKVQPAELEDSGVYFCASSHLTSDNYEQYFGPGTRLTVT.

V and J are TRBV13 and TRBJ2-7, with D tentatively TRBD2 (6 bases). The V gene lost 5 bases and the J gene lost 1 base, with 21 bases spanning the gap. CDR3 length: 17 amino acids. From germline, CDR1 is PRHDT and CDR2 FYEKMQ (reference sequence). The CDR3 loop is CASSRWGVGPLSYEQYF. The CDR3 coding sequence is TGTGCCAGCAGCCGCTGGGGGGTCGGGCCTTTATCCTACGAGCAGTACTTC.

V usage is TRBV5-4 and J usage is TRBJ1-1, with 7 bases that match TRBD1. The CDR3 has 15 amino acids. With V trimmed by 5 bases and J by 4 bases, 11 bases remained unmatched. Germline-derived CDR1 and CDR2 are SGHNT and YYREEE (reference sequence). CDR3 DNA: TGTGCCAGCAGACCGCCCTCAGGGGGGCGCACTGAAGCTTTCTTT. Translated: CASRPPSGGRTEAFF.